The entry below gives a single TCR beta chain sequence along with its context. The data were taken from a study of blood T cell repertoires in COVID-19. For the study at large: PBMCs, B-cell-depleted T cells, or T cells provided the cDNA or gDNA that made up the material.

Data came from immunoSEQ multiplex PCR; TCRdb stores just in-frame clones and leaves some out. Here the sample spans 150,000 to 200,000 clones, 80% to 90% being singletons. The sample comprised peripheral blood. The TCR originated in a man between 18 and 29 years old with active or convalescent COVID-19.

CDR3 amino acids: CATSDLSSGGAFGSEQFF. The CDR3 coding sequence is TGTGCCACCAGTGATCTGTCTAGCGGGGGGGCCTTTGGGAGTGAGCAGTTCTTC. V gene TRBV24-1 combines with J gene TRBJ2-1, with 12 positions matching TRBD2. With 3 bases clipped from V and 9 bases from J, the junction kept 14 bases outside the gene matches. CDR1 KGHDR and CDR2 SFDVKD come from the germline V gene. The CDR3 has 18 amino acids.